Below are 12 T cell receptor beta chains sequenced from a single sample in a study of OX40 agonist ivuxolimab in advanced cancers. Clones were read by immunoSEQ multiplex PCR, and TCRdb kept only the in-frame ones, dropping some. The table has tens of thousands of clones, approximately 87% seen once. Sequencing used CD4+ or CD8+ T cells sorted from blood, obtained in a trial of the OX40 agonist ivuxolimab. These receptors were obtained from an adult with an advanced solid tumor such as melanoma, head and neck, liver or kidney cancer.

This clone showed up just a few times. The V gene is TRBV10-3, the J gene TRBJ1-5; D unresolved. This CDR3 comprises 15 residues. Trimming shortened V by 0 bases and J by 4 bases, and 10 bases separated the two germline ends. Germline V gene data show CDR1 as ENHRY and CDR2 as SYGVKD. CDR3: CAISESEARNQPQHF. The CDR3 DNA reads TGTGCCATCAGTGAGTCGGAAGCCCGGAATCAGCCCCAGCATTTT.

This clone was seen just once. V and J are TRBV6-1 and TRBJ1-2; 8 nucleotides align to TRBD1. CDR3 size: 11 residues. The germline gives CDR1 MNHNS, CDR2 SASEGT. With V trimmed by 6 bases and J by 12 bases, 6 bases remained unmatched. The CDR3 region is CASSQDRADTF. The DNA for the CDR3 is TGTGCCAGCAGCCAGGACAGGGCGGACACCTTC.

This clone was counted a single time. The chain combines TRBV20-1 with TRBJ1-2; the D is unclear. Germline CDR1 is DFQATT and CDR2 is SNEGSKA (reference sequence). Trimming took off 7 bases at V and 5 bases at J, with 11 bases between the two ends. The CDR3 is 11 amino acids. DNA for the CDR3: TGCAGTGGCCAGGTTCTATATGGCTACACCTTC. Protein product: CSGQVLYGYTF.

CDR3 in DNA: TGTGCCAGTAGTATTGGCCAGGGGGTACCTGACGAGCAGTACTTC. Residues: CASSIGQGVPDEQYF. The gene calls are TRBV19 and TRBJ2-7, with 7 positions matching TRBD1. With V trimmed by 3 bases and J by 5 bases, 10 bases remained unmatched. Germline CDR1 LNHDA, CDR2 SQIVND (reference sequence). There are 15 residues in the CDR3.

The chain uses TRBV5-4 and TRBJ1-4, with a possible D match to TRBD1 (6 bases). The germline gives CDR1 SGHNT, CDR2 YYREEE (reference sequence). This CDR3 spans 18 amino acids. Between the trimmed V and J ends, which lost 1 base and 0 bases, there was a span of 16 bases. The CDR3 here is CASSLRTDSFATNEKLFF. CDR3 sequence (DNA): TGTGCCAGCAGCTTGAGGACAGACTCTTTTGCAACTAATGAAAAACTGTTTTTT.

The CDR3 protein is CSVEETANYGYTF. The CDR3 bases are TGCAGCGTTGAAGAGACAGCTAACTATGGCTACACCTTC. The chain has TRBV29-1 and TRBJ1-2, with D perhaps TRBD1 (5 bases). V lost 0 bases and J 0 bases, leaving 5 bases between the germline ends. Germline-derived CDR1 and CDR2 are SQVTM and ANQGSEA. The CDR3 contains 13 residues.

This chain uses TRBV7-3 with TRBJ1-1; 8 bases match TRBD1. V shed 5 bases, J shed 7 bases, and the junction held 9 bases outside the gene matches. The V gene's germline CDR1 is SGHTA and CDR2 FQGTGA. The CDR3 loop spans 14 amino acids. CDR3: CASSKSGGRGEAFF. The CDR3 nucleotides read TGTGCCAGCAGCAAGTCAGGGGGCCGGGGTGAAGCTTTCTTT.

The chain has TRBV7-9 and TRBJ2-6; D could derive from TRBD1 or TRBD2 (5 bases each). In germline, CDR1 is SEHNR, CDR2 FQNEAQ (reference sequence). Trimming stripped 3 bases from V and 10 bases from J, with 16 bases between. CDR3 size: 15 residues. This chain's CDR3 is CASSFGTAGGNVLTF. In DNA, the CDR3 is TGTGCCAGCAGCTTTGGGACCGCCGGTGGGAACGTCCTGACTTTC.

The chain employs TRBV7-9 and TRBJ2-1; 9 positions match TRBD1. V lost 4 bases, J lost 10 bases, and 11 bases stayed unmatched. The CDR3 length is 15 residues. Germline lookup yields CDR1 SEHNR and CDR2 FQNEAQ (reference sequence). CDR3 sequence (DNA): TGTGCCAGCAGCTCCCGGGACAGGGAGTCCAGCGAGCAGTTCTTC. It codes for CASSSRDRESSEQFF. Together with reference TRBV7-9 and TRBJ2-1, the CDR3 gives the full variable domain: DTGVSQNPRHKITKRGQNVTFRCDPISEHNRLYWYRQTLGQGPEFLTYFQNEAQLEKSRLLSDRFSAERPKGSFSTLEIQRTEQGDSAMYLCASSSRDRESSEQFFGPGTRLTVL.

This sequence joins TRBV4-1 and TRBJ2-1; D is possibly TRBD1 or TRBD2 (5 bases each). V was pared by 0 bases and J by 10 bases, with 13 bases between. Germline CDR1 and CDR2: MGHRA and YSYEKL. This CDR3 spans 14 amino acids. CDR3 sequence: CASSQEGRRGEQFF. In DNA form, the CDR3 reads TGCGCCAGCAGCCAAGAAGGGCGTCGGGGCGAGCAGTTCTTC.

The chain's CDR3 is CASSQDGPRAHEQFF. DNA of the CDR3: TGTGCCAGCAGCCAAGATGGACCGCGAGCACATGAGCAGTTCTTC. The chain employs TRBV14 and TRBJ2-1; D is undetermined. Germline CDR1 and CDR2: SGHDN and FVKESK. With 0 bases removed from V and 8 bases from J, the gap between germline ends came to 14 bases. The CDR3 loop spans 15 amino acids.

V and J are TRBV19 and TRBJ1-4; a weak D match, TRBD1 (6 bases). Per the germline V gene, CDR1 is LNHDA and CDR2 is SQIVND (reference sequence). V was trimmed by 6 bases and J by 8 bases, leaving 19 bases between them. The CDR3 is made up of 15 amino acids. CDR3 nucleotides: TGTGCCAGTAGCCTGGGGCAATTCAGGGGAGAAAAACTGTTTTTT. Translating gives CASSLGQFRGEKLFF.